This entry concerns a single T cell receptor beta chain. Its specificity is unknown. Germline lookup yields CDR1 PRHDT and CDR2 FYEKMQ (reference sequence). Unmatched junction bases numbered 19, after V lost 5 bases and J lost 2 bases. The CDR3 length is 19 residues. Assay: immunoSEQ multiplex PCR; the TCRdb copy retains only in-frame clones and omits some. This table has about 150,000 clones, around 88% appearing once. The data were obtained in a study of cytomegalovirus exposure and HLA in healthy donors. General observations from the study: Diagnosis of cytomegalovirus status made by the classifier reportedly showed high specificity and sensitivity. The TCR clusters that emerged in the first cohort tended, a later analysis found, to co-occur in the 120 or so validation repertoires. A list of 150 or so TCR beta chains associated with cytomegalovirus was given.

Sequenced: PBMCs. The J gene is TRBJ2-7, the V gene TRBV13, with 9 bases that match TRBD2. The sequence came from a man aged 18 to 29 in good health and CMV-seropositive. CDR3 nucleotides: TGTGCCAGCAGCCCCAACTCCCTAGCGGGAACGTCTAAAACCTACGAGCAGTACTTC. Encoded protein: CASSPNSLAGTSKTYEQYF. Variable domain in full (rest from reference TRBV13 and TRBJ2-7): AAGVIQSPRHLIKEKRETATLKCYPIPRHDTVYWYQQGPGQDPQFLISFYEKMQSDKGSIPDRFSAQQFSDYHSELNMSSLELGDSALYFCASSPNSLAGTSKTYEQYFGPGTRLTVT.